The present TCR beta chain was sequenced within a study of T cells in localized non-small cell lung cancer (dated by TCRdb to the early 2020s). Background on the whole study: T cell repertoires of fewer than 250 early-stage NSCLC patients were analyzed, with tumors being compared against uninvolved tumor-adjacent lungs. The cohort comprised some 240 treatment-naïve NSCLC patients with resected, localized lung tumors. The mean age of the NSCLC patients was roughly 70 years, with fewer than 150 men and 107 women. The paper as a whole reports these results and caveats: Because the study design was exploratory, TCR variables were selected using unadjusted p-values without false-discovery rate correction. Uninvolved tumor-adjacent lung showed the highest T cell clonality, higher than tumor, which suggests more focused antigenic responses in the adjacent lung. Higher blood T cell density associated with longer overall survival, while higher adjacent-lung clonality associated with shorter survival. Because multi-region sequencing of the tumors was not done, intratumor heterogeneity could not be ruled out. A median of approximately 50 of the top 100 tumor clones turned up in the paired uninvolved adjacent lung, and under 30 of those clones also ranked among the top 100 of that same adjacent lung.

The CDR3 spans 14 residues, from the cysteine through the phenylalanine. This entry keeps only the CDR3 DNA: 42 bases, framed from base 1. Trimmed from V: 6 bases; trimmed from J: 5 bases; junction bases lacking a gene match: 6. Reading the germline V gene (reference sequence) gives CDR1 MNHNY and CDR2 SVGAGI. At diagnosis, peripheral blood, uninvolved tumor-adjacent lung and tumor were collected and stored as a combination of fresh-frozen and FFPE material. For TCR repertoire profiling, blood samples were analyzed in the form of peripheral blood mononuclear cells. TCR beta CDR3 regions were sequenced from DNA using the immunoSEQ Assay. As for how the authors treated the data: T cell density was computed as TCR beta template counts normalized to usable DNA estimated by amplifying housekeeping genes. Using the preseqR package, richness was estimated by extrapolating to 120,000 templates for tissue samples and 400,000 templates for PBMC samples. Clonality was calculated as one minus Pielou's evenness. Differential abundance testing on productive amino-acid clonotypes, with a minimum total count of 5 and an alpha of 0.1, was used to identify tissue-enriched TCRs. The Jaccard Index and the Morisita Overlap Index were used to measure how much the repertoires overlapped between compartments. GLIPH grouped TCR beta CDR3s together with public tetramer-defined viral CDR3s, and a viral motif had to include at least three viral sequences and also show V-gene enrichment. The table comes from immuneACCESS by way of TCRdb, which keeps in-frame sequences with V and J called. Part of the clones is missing from these tables; in studies checked, under half for an unresolved V gene and the rest for unknown reasons. The DNA was the basis for D and trimming; V, J and clone size are from that table. Present in this sample are about 54,000 clones, about 85% of which were seen just once. The ten biggest clones cover 20% of the sample.

Comments on this clone: The specificity of this receptor is unknown. No much larger clonotype is one base removed from it; base qualities were not supplied.

The specimen was peripheral blood, collected before any cancer treatment. The clonotype originates from a female donor aged 60 or older with stage II squamous cell lung carcinoma. This chain joins TRBV6-6 to TRBJ1-5, with 8 bases aligning to TRBD1. The CDR3 region has the sequence CASSGRGLDQPQHF. Here is the DNA: TGTGCCAGCAGCGGCAGGGGGCTGGATCAGCCCCAGCATTTT.